This T cell receptor (beta chain) was found in a study of blood T cell repertoires in COVID-19 (TCRdb year 2020). Some background on the complete study: Samples from collaborators originated in the United States, Italy and Spain and spanned both the acute and convalescent phases of COVID-19. The prospective study material was composed of cDNA or gDNA derived from T cells, B-cell-depleted T cells, or PBMCs. The dataset comprised deeply sampled blood TCRbeta repertoires from subjects exposed to, actively infected with, or recovered from COVID-19. The repertoires were released in a freely available public database intended as a resource for research on the immune response to SARS-CoV-2. The samples were drawn from two sources: the first 160 participants of the ongoing ImmuneRACE study, and 1,000 to 1,500 subjects contributed by 6 global collaborators. Nearly every sample came with metadata listing a de-identified subject ID, COVID-19 status, age in years and sex. Where available, HLA class I and class II types were obtained from metadata supplied by the sample provider rather than from assay-based typing. What the work shows at the level of the full study, not this receptor alone: The quantity of clinical and demographic metadata differed by source and by participant and was supplied without curation.

In the case of this clone: It has no known antigen specificity. The input lacks base qualities; no much larger clone sits a single base away.

Reading from cysteine to phenylalanine, the CDR3 counts 17 amino acids. Only the CDR3 region is kept as DNA, spanning 51 bases read in frame from base 1. V is trimmed back by 5 bases and J by 5 bases, and the junction contains 12 bases that no gene match accounts for. The germline V gene (reference sequence) specifies PRHDT as CDR1 and FYEKMQ as CDR2. Participants in the prospective study were aged 18 to 89 years, lived in 20 to 25 United States geographic areas, and enrolled through a virtual design. In the prospective study, cohorts were assigned on the basis of participant-reported clinical history obtained from a screening survey and a study questionnaire. Recovered participants in ImmuneRACE Cohort 3 were defined by two consecutive negative NP/OP PCR tests, clearance by a healthcare professional, or resolution of symptoms. Each participant in the prospective study had whole blood, serum and a nasopharyngeal or oropharyngeal swab collected by mobile phlebotomists. Prospective study participants could optionally give additional blood draws and questionnaires over a roughly 2-month period. Before DNA extraction, prospective study blood samples were shipped either frozen or at room temperature.

The immunoSEQ Assay, a bias-controlled multiplex PCR, was used to amplify TCRbeta CDR3 regions from genomic DNA. From the authors' description of their analysis: Nucleated cell counts per sample were estimated from amplification of reference gene primers within the assay. To quantify the absolute abundance of each unique TCRbeta CDR3 rearrangement, sequence reads were collapsed and filtered. For each sample, productive Simpson clonality was calculated as the square root of Simpson's diversity index over productive rearrangements. Held by TCRdb, this immuneACCESS table contains in-frame sequences only and omits some clones. Under half of the omission traces to an unresolved V gene where checked; the cause of the rest is unknown. V, J and clone size are taken as reported in that table, and D and trimming were inferred from the DNA itself. This sample is represented by approximately 230,000 clones; just over 85% of them were singletons. The top ten clonotypes cover under 2% of the sample.

This receptor chain uses TRBV13 and TRBJ2-4; the junction holds 10 bases that match TRBD1. This TCR was sampled from a man aged 40-50 years who had recovered from COVID-19. Source material: PBMCs or T cells enriched from blood (not recorded which). For the CDR3, the sequence is CASSIPGQGFRENIQYF. Read as DNA, the sequence is TGTGCCAGCAGCATACCGGGACAGGGGTTTCGGGAAAACATTCAGTACTTC. The full variable domain, completed from the reference TRBV13 and TRBJ2-4 proteins outside the CDR3, reads AAGVIQSPRHLIKEKRETATLKCYPIPRHDTVYWYQQGPGQDPQFLISFYEKMQSDKGSIPDRFSAQQFSDYHSELNMSSLELGDSALYFCASSIPGQGFRENIQYFGAGTRLSVL.